This T cell receptor (beta chain) was identified during a study of identical twins. Each CDR3 protein gets one entry after TCRdb re-called the 5' RACE reads with MiXCR. The sample holds approximately 220,000 distinct CDR3 sequences, approximately 8.3% seen once. The study's findings and limits: Twins' excess sharing was less marked for out-of-frame beta sequences.

This clonotype was counted a few times. Its antigen is undetermined. These data are also associated with another study on yellow fever vaccine responses in identical twins.

The TCR comes from a young woman in good health. Material for sequencing was memory (CD45RO+) T cells sorted from blood.

This CDR3 reads CASSVAGPGEQYF. The CDR3 nucleotides read TGTGCCAGCAGTGTAGCGGGACCGGGGGAGCAGTACTTC. The V gene is TRBV6-1, the J gene TRBJ2-7; the match to TRBD2 covers 8 bases. Germline CDR1 and CDR2: MNHNS and SASEGT. Trimming cost V 4 bases and J 7 bases; bases outside gene matches: 6. The CDR3 has 13 amino acids.